These T cell receptor beta chains were read from a single sample in a study of blood T cells in healthy people across ages. TCRdb re-called the 5' RACE reads through MiXCR, storing one row per CDR3 protein. The sample holds 700,000 to 950,000 distinct CDR3 sequences; roughly 50% are singletons and the top ten take around 22%. Sequencing was performed on blood. The source is a man aged 30-40 years in good health. Both conserved end residues are part of each CDR3. A D gene is named only where the DNA matches it firmly. Not all rows give a size; the values are once, few, many and, for expanded clones, a class.

size	V	J	D	CDR3	DNA
.	TRBV14	TRBJ2-3	.	CASRGSSSTDTQYF	TGTGCCAGCAGGGGGTCGTCTAGCACAGATACGCAGTATTTT
few	TRBV4-3	TRBJ1-2	.	CASSQASGPNYGYTF	TGCGCCAGCAGCCAAGCTTCCGGACCTAACTATGGCTACACCTTC
many	TRBV27	TRBJ1-2	.	CASSFGGPDPANYGYTF	TGTGCCAGCAGTTTTGGAGGTCCTGACCCCGCTAACTATGGCTACACCTTC
few	TRBV18	TRBJ1-1	TRBD1	CASSPEQGADTEAFF	TGTGCCAGCTCACCAGAACAGGGGGCGGACACTGAAGCTTTCTTT
few	TRBV7-2	TRBJ2-5	.	CASTLWAGETQYF	TGTGCCAGCACCTTATGGGCAGGAGAGACCCAGTACTTC
.	TRBV24-1	TRBJ2-1	.	CATSETYNEQFF	TGTGCCACCAGTGAAACGTACAATGAGCAGTTCTTC
once	TRBV6-1	TRBJ2-1	TRBD2	CASSGASGGDYNEQFF	TGTGCCAGCAGTGGGGCTAGCGGGGGGGACTACAATGAGCAGTTCTTC
few	TRBV10-3	TRBJ2-1	TRBD1	CAISAGTEFNEQFF	TGTGCCATCAGTGCCGGGACAGAGTTCAATGAGCAGTTCTTC
.	TRBV20-1	TRBJ2-7	.	CSAFVSGNEQYF	TGCAGTGCTTTTGTTTCAGGGAACGAGCAGTACTTC
few	TRBV6-2/TRBV6-3	TRBJ1-5	.	CASSYLGGNQPQHF	TGTGCCAGCAGTTACCTGGGCGGAAATCAGCCCCAGCATTTT
.	TRBV21-1	TRBJ1-5	.	CASNPGRPNQPQHF	TGTGCCAGCAACCCCGGACGGCCAAATCAGCCCCAGCATTTT
few	TRBV6-6	TRBJ2-4	TRBD1	CASSYSQPQGEQYF	TGTGCCAGCAGTTACTCCCAGCCCCAGGGGGAGCAGTACTTC
once	TRBV30	TRBJ1-6	TRBD1	CACGQGYSPLHF	TGTGCCTGCGGACAGGGGTATTCACCCCTCCACTTT
.	TRBV4-2	TRBJ2-1	.	CASSPVSGAREQFF	TGTGCCAGCAGCCCTGTATCCGGAGCGAGGGAGCAGTTCTTC
.	TRBV7-2	TRBJ2-5	TRBD1	CASSGQAQQETQYF	TGTGCCAGCAGCGGACAGGCTCAGCAAGAGACCCAGTACTTC
.	TRBV6-2/TRBV6-3	TRBJ2-3	.	CASRTMPTDTQYF	TGTGCCAGCAGGACTATGCCCACGGATACGCAGTATTTT
.	TRBV12-3/TRBV12-4	TRBJ2-3	TRBD2	CASSTNSGGTTQYF	TGTGCCAGCAGTACTAATAGCGGGGGAACTACGCAGTATTTT
once	TRBV7-2	TRBJ2-7	TRBD2	CVSSFVPTSGSNEQYF	TGTGTCAGCAGCTTTGTTCCCACTAGCGGGAGTAACGAGCAGTACTTC
.	TRBV5-1	TRBJ2-1	.	CTSRPPGGDEQFF	TGCACCAGTCGACCCCCGGGTGGAGATGAGCAGTTCTTC
.	TRBV9	TRBJ2-1	TRBD2	CASSVTGTSNEQFF	TGTGCCAGCAGCGTAACCGGGACTAGCAATGAGCAGTTCTTC
.	TRBV11-2	TRBJ2-7	.	CASTLGSYEQYF	TGTGCCAGCACCCTAGGGTCCTACGAGCAGTACTTC
.	TRBV20-1	TRBJ2-1	.	CSAPPPTLGNEQFF	TGCAGTGCCCCTCCCCCTACGTTGGGCAATGAGCAGTTCTTC
.	TRBV7-2	TRBJ2-7	.	CASSLELSSYNEQYF	TGTGCCAGCAGCTTGGAACTAAGCTCCTACAATGAGCAGTACTTC
.	TRBV7-2	TRBJ2-1	TRBD2	CASIFKLAGGPYEQFF	TGTGCCAGCATCTTCAAACTAGCGGGAGGGCCATATGAGCAGTTCTTC
.	TRBV7-9	TRBJ1-2	TRBD1	CASSLDRTGDYGYTF	TGTGCCAGCAGCTTAGATCGGACAGGGGATTATGGCTACACCTTC
many	TRBV25-1	TRBJ2-7	.	CASTPGNSYEQYF	TGTGCCAGCACACCGGGGAACTCCTACGAGCAGTACTTC
few	TRBV20-1	TRBJ2-3	.	CSASGGAGRSGFTQYF	TGCAGTGCTAGCGGCGGGGCCGGGCGATCAGGCTTTACGCAGTATTTT
many	TRBV29-1	TRBJ2-5	.	CSVQRGQVEYF	TGCAGCGTACAGCGCGGCCAGGTCGAGTACTTC
.	TRBV3-1	TRBJ2-6	.	CASSHLRTRISGANVLTF	TGTGCCAGCAGCCACCTCCGGACGCGAATCTCTGGGGCCAACGTCCTGACTTTC
few	TRBV5-6	TRBJ2-7	.	CASTLGDNSYEQYF	TGTGCCAGCACCCTAGGAGACAACTCCTACGAGCAGTACTTC
.	TRBV20-1	TRBJ1-2	TRBD1	CSARDLAADRNYGYTF	TGCAGTGCTAGAGATCTAGCGGCGGACAGGAACTATGGCTACACCTTC
.	TRBV7-2	TRBJ1-6	TRBD1	CASLTGTGNSPLHF	TGTGCCAGCCTGACCGGGACAGGGAATTCACCCCTCCACTTT
.	TRBV6-6	TRBJ1-2	.	CASRQSYFYGYTF	TGTGCCAGCCGGCAGAGTTACTTCTATGGCTACACCTTC
.	TRBV20-1	TRBJ2-7	TRBD1	CSGEGQLYEQYF	TGCAGTGGAGAGGGACAGCTCTACGAGCAGTACTTC
.	TRBV28	TRBJ2-5	TRBD2	CASSHRLAGGETQYF	TGTGCCAGCAGCCATAGACTAGCGGGAGGGGAGACCCAGTACTTC
.	TRBV7-2	TRBJ2-1	.	CASSLAVGVGGYNEQFF	TGTGCCAGCAGCTTGGCCGTGGGTGTAGGAGGCTACAATGAGCAGTTCTTC
.	TRBV7-2	TRBJ2-7	.	CASSSVGAVYEQYF	TGTGCCAGCAGCTCAGTTGGGGCCGTCTACGAGCAGTACTTC
.	TRBV24-1	TRBJ2-5	TRBD2	CATSPSGREETQYF	TGTGCCACCAGCCCTAGCGGGAGGGAGGAGACCCAGTACTTC
.	TRBV27	TRBJ2-5	TRBD2	CASSFRAGGKQETQYF	TGTGCCAGCAGTTTTAGGGCGGGAGGAAAGCAAGAGACCCAGTACTTC
.	TRBV3-1	TRBJ2-2	.	CASSQDVGELFF	TGTGCCAGCAGCCAAGATGTCGGGGAGCTGTTTTTT
.	TRBV5-1	TRBJ2-3	.	CASSSGVAAFIDTRYF	TGCGCCAGCAGTTCCGGGGTGGCAGCATTTATAGATACGCGGTATTTT